This is a list of T cell receptor beta chains from one sample in a study of PD-1 blockade in classical Hodgkin lymphoma. Generated by immunoSEQ multiplex PCR, the TCRdb table keeps only in-frame clones and is missing some. The sample gives approximately 27,000 clones, over 75% of which show up once; around 2.6% is in the top ten. Sequencing was performed on peripheral blood mononuclear cells (PBMCs), taken at baseline. These receptors came from a human donor with classical Hodgkin lymphoma. CDR3s include the opening cysteine and the closing phenylalanine or tryptophan. A D gene is named only where the DNA matches it firmly. Expanded clones get a size class; other rows say once, few or many, or leave the size out.

cdr3_aa	cdr3_nt	j_call	d_call	clone_size	v_call
CASSMDRVNTEAFF	TGCGCCAGCAGCATGGACAGGGTGAACACTGAAGCTTTCTTT	TRBJ1-1	TRBD1	-	TRBV5-1
CASSFDQFQPQHF	TGTGCCAGCAGCTTCGATCAGTTTCAGCCCCAGCATTTT	TRBJ1-5	-	-	TRBV5-5
CASSKAGGGTQYF	TGTGCCAGCAGCAAAGCCGGGGGAGGGACCCAGTACTTC	TRBJ2-5	-	-	TRBV7-9
CASRRTGDPEQYF	TGTGCCAGCCGAAGGACAGGGGATCCCGAGCAGTACTTC	TRBJ2-7	TRBD1	-	TRBV6-5
CASSLLGGDYGYTF	TGTGCCAGCAGCTTATTAGGGGGCGACTATGGCTACACCTTC	TRBJ1-2	TRBD1	-	TRBV11-1
CASSVDRGRYEQYF	TGTGCCAGCAGTGTCGACAGGGGGCGTTACGAGCAGTACTTC	TRBJ2-7	TRBD1	-	TRBV2
CASSLVGGQREKLFF	TGCGCCAGCAGCTTGGTCGGGGGGCAGCGGGAAAAACTGTTTTTT	TRBJ1-4	-	few	TRBV5-1
CASRTNRGFSYEQYF	TGCGCCAGCAGGACAAACAGGGGTTTCTCCTACGAGCAGTACTTC	TRBJ2-7	TRBD1	-	TRBV10-1
CASTTGTEIYGYTF	TGTGCCAGCACTACGGGGACAGAAATTTATGGCTACACCTTC	TRBJ1-2	TRBD1	-	TRBV5-4
CASSLSGAGNTIYF	TGCGCCAGCAGCTTGTCAGGGGCTGGAAACACCATATATTTT	TRBJ1-3	-	few	TRBV5-1
CASSYSSGAQGYGYTF	TGTGCCAGCAGTTACTCGTCGGGGGCGCAGGGCTATGGCTACACCTTC	TRBJ1-2	-	few	TRBV6-5
CASSWSPANYGYTF	TGTGCCAGTAGTTGGTCACCGGCTAACTATGGCTACACCTTC	TRBJ1-2	-	-	TRBV19
CASSEAGREAFF	TGTGCCAGCAGTGAAGCGGGCCGTGAAGCTTTCTTT	TRBJ1-1	-	-	TRBV2
CASRTDDRTSPLHF	TGTGCCAGTAGGACCGACGACAGGACTTCACCCCTCCACTTT	TRBJ1-6	-	once	TRBV19
CASSLIQGEGTEAFF	TGCGCCAGCAGCTTGATCCAGGGGGAAGGGACTGAAGCTTTCTTT	TRBJ1-1	TRBD1	-	TRBV5-1
CASSGRQLTEAFF	TGTGCCAGCAGTGGTCGACAGCTCACTGAAGCTTTCTTT	TRBJ1-1	-	-	TRBV6-1
CASPGWDGYTF	TGTGCCAGCCCCGGGTGGGATGGCTACACCTTC	TRBJ1-2	-	-	TRBV5-8
CASSFRSEQETQYF	TGCGCCAGCAGCTTCCGTAGCGAACAAGAGACCCAGTACTTC	TRBJ2-5	-	-	TRBV5-1
CASSLSGATYEQYF	TGCGCCAGCAGCCTGTCTGGCGCCACCTACGAGCAGTACTTC	TRBJ2-7	-	once	TRBV5-1
CASSLRNEQYF	TGTGCCAGCAGCTTAAGGAACGAGCAGTACTTC	TRBJ2-7	-	-	TRBV7-2
CASSLGGTGAPLRGTQYF	TGTGCCAGCAGCTTAGGAGGTACAGGGGCTCCCTTACGCGGGACCCAGTACTTC	TRBJ2-5	TRBD1	-	TRBV7-2
CASSRGQGSYEQYF	TGTGCCAGCAGCCGCGGACAGGGGTCCTACGAGCAGTACTTC	TRBJ2-7	TRBD1	-	TRBV6-6
CAWSVPNSPLHF	TGTGCCTGGAGTGTACCCAATTCACCCCTCCACTTT	TRBJ1-6	-	-	TRBV30
CASSLNSGNTIYF	TGTGCCAGCAGCCTAAACTCTGGAAACACCATATATTTT	TRBJ1-3	-	few	TRBV7-8
CASSLGGGTYNEQFF	TGCGCCAGCAGCTTGGGAGGGGGGACGTACAATGAGCAGTTCTTC	TRBJ2-1	-	-	TRBV5-1
CACRAAGDYGYTF	TGTGCCTGCAGGGCCGCGGGTGACTATGGCTACACCTTC	TRBJ1-2	-	-	TRBV6-5